These 14 T cell receptor beta chains were all obtained from the same sample, sequenced in a study of OX40 agonist ivuxolimab in advanced cancers. Measured with immunoSEQ multiplex PCR; TCRdb has only the in-frame clones, and not every one. Counted here are approximately 65,000 clones, about nine tenths occurring once; the ten biggest clones make up 0.95% to 1.4%. Specimen: CD4+ or CD8+ T cells sorted from blood, collected in a trial of the OX40 agonist ivuxolimab. Receptors originate from an adult with an advanced solid tumor such as melanoma, head and neck, liver or kidney cancer.

The table lists this clone with a few counts. J is TRBJ2-7 and V is TRBV4-1, with D possibly TRBD2 on 5 matching bases. There are 12 residues in the CDR3. The germline V gene encodes CDR1 MGHRA and CDR2 YSYEKL. V lost 5 bases to trimming and J lost 2 bases, with 7 bases between them. CDR3 loop: CASSEGPYEQYF. In DNA form, the CDR3 reads TGCGCCAGCAGCGAGGGCCCCTACGAGCAGTACTTC.

The chain employs TRBV10-1 and TRBJ2-5, with 10 bases identical to TRBD2. The junction had 6 bases not matched to a gene; V was cut back by 0 bases and J by 5 bases. Germline V gene sequence: CDR1 WNHNN, CDR2 SYGVQD (reference sequence). CDR3 length equals 16 residues. In nucleotides, the CDR3 is TGCGCCAGCAGTGAGTCTCAAGCGGGAGGGCCCGAGACCCAGTACTTC. Amino acids: CASSESQAGGPETQYF.

The V and J genes are TRBV4-1 and TRBJ1-5; 7 positions agree with TRBD1. The V gene end was trimmed by 6 bases and the J gene end by 9 bases; junction bases not matched to a gene: 11. The CDR3 is 14 amino acids. The germline gives CDR1 MGHRA, CDR2 YSYEKL. CDR3 sequence (DNA): TGCGCCAGCAGAAGACAGGGAAGCGGTGGGCCCCAGCATTTT. Protein: CASRRQGSGGPQHF.

J is TRBJ2-7 and V is TRBV6-5, with 11 bases identical to TRBD2. V lost 2 bases to trimming and J lost 1 base; unmatched junction nucleotides: 1. Germline lookup yields CDR1 MNHEY and CDR2 SVGAGI. CDR3 length: 15 residues. CDR3 amino acids: CASSYRLAGSYEQYF. DNA of the CDR3: TGTGCCAGCAGTTACAGACTAGCGGGGTCCTACGAGCAGTACTTC.

The gene calls are TRBV4-3 and TRBJ2-1; TRBD1 is a possible D gene (5 bases). The CDR3 totals 16 residues. CDR1 LGHNA and CDR2 YSLEER come from the germline V gene. Trimming took off 0 bases at V and 7 bases at J, with 16 bases between the two ends. CDR3 DNA sequence: TGCGCCAGCAGCCAAGATCAGGTAGCAGGGAATAATGAGCAGTTCTTC. It is translated as CASSQDQVAGNNEQFF.

The chain uses TRBV7-2 and TRBJ2-5; 7 positions agree with TRBD2. After removal of 1 base from V and 13 bases from J, the junction contained 6 bases not matched to a gene. This CDR3 is 12 amino acids long. Germline V lookup: CDR1 SGHTA, CDR2 FQGNSA. CDR3 coding DNA: TGTGCCAGCAGCTTAGAAGGGCCTAGCGGGTACTTC. Its translation is CASSLEGPSGYF.

The chain is built from TRBV7-2 and TRBJ1-1; D gene unclear. The CDR3 spans 14 residues. V lost 4 bases, J lost 4 bases, and 13 bases lay in between. The germline V gene encodes CDR1 SGHTA and CDR2 FQGNSA. The DNA for the CDR3 is TGTGCCAGCAGCTACCCCCGTGGGGTCACTGAAGCTTTCTTT. Translated: CASSYPRGVTEAFF.

The table lists this clone with a count of one. The V call is TRBV5-4, the J call TRBJ2-2; D is perhaps TRBD2 (6 bases). The CDR3 is 16 residues long. V was pared by 0 bases and J by 1 base, with 10 bases between. Germline V gene data show CDR1 as SGHNT and CDR2 as YYREEE (reference sequence). The CDR3 is CASSLEASVNTGELFF. The DNA for the CDR3 is TGTGCCAGCAGCTTGGAGGCTAGCGTGAACACCGGGGAGCTGTTTTTT.

CDR3 loop: CASLRRDSYHEQFF. The CDR3 DNA sequence: TGTGCCAGCCTCCGGCGGGACTCCTATCATGAGCAGTTCTTC. The chain is built from TRBV7-9 and TRBJ2-1; D is perhaps TRBD2 (6 bases). Looked up from germline, CDR1 is SEHNR and CDR2 is FQNEAQ (reference sequence). V lost 8 bases and J lost 8, with 19 bases in between. The CDR3 runs to 14 residues.

This chain uses TRBV7-2 with TRBJ2-2; possibly TRBD1 for D (6 bases). The V gene lost 5 bases and the J gene lost 1 base, with 14 bases spanning the gap. This CDR3 spans 16 amino acids. CDR1 is SGHTA and CDR2 is FQGNSA in the germline V gene. The CDR3: CASSKQGSLNTGELFF. The DNA of the CDR3 is TGTGCCAGCAGCAAACAGGGCTCGTTGAACACCGGGGAGCTGTTTTTT.

The rearrangement joins TRBV5-1 to TRBJ2-3; TRBD1 or TRBD2 may be the D gene (6 bases each). The germline V and J ends were trimmed by 0 bases and 0 bases, with 8 bases remaining between them. Germline values: CDR1 SGHRS, CDR2 YFSETQ. The CDR3 consists of 15 residues. The CDR3 sequence: CASSLEGGSTDTQYF. DNA for the CDR3: TGCGCCAGCAGCTTGGAGGGGGGCAGCACAGATACGCAGTATTTT.

This clone was observed a handful of times. V usage is TRBV5-1 and J usage is TRBJ2-6; D unclear. Germline CDR1 is SGHRS and CDR2 is YFSETQ. This CDR3 has 13 residues. Trimming removed 1 base from V and 1 base from J, with 0 bases in between. The CDR3 loop reads CASSLSGANVLTF. In DNA, the CDR3 is TGCGCCAGCAGCTTGTCTGGGGCCAACGTCCTGACTTTC.

The chain links TRBV9 to TRBJ1-4; a weak D match, TRBD1 (5 bases). Germline V gene data show CDR1 as SGDLS and CDR2 as YYNGEE. V dropped 3 bases and J dropped 3 bases, with 15 bases sitting between them. CDR3 length equals 16 residues. The CDR3 protein is CASSAGIGGSNEKLFF. For the CDR3, the DNA is TGTGCCAGCAGCGCCGGGATCGGGGGTTCTAATGAAAAACTGTTTTTT.

This chain connects TRBV7-6 to TRBJ2-1; D remains unclear. V lost 3 bases to trimming and J lost 4 bases, with 7 bases between them. The CDR3 contains 13 residues. Germline CDR1 and CDR2: SGHVS and FNYEAQ. The CDR3 spells CASSFGPYNEQFF. As DNA, the CDR3 is TGTGCCAGCAGCTTCGGACCATACAATGAGCAGTTCTTC.